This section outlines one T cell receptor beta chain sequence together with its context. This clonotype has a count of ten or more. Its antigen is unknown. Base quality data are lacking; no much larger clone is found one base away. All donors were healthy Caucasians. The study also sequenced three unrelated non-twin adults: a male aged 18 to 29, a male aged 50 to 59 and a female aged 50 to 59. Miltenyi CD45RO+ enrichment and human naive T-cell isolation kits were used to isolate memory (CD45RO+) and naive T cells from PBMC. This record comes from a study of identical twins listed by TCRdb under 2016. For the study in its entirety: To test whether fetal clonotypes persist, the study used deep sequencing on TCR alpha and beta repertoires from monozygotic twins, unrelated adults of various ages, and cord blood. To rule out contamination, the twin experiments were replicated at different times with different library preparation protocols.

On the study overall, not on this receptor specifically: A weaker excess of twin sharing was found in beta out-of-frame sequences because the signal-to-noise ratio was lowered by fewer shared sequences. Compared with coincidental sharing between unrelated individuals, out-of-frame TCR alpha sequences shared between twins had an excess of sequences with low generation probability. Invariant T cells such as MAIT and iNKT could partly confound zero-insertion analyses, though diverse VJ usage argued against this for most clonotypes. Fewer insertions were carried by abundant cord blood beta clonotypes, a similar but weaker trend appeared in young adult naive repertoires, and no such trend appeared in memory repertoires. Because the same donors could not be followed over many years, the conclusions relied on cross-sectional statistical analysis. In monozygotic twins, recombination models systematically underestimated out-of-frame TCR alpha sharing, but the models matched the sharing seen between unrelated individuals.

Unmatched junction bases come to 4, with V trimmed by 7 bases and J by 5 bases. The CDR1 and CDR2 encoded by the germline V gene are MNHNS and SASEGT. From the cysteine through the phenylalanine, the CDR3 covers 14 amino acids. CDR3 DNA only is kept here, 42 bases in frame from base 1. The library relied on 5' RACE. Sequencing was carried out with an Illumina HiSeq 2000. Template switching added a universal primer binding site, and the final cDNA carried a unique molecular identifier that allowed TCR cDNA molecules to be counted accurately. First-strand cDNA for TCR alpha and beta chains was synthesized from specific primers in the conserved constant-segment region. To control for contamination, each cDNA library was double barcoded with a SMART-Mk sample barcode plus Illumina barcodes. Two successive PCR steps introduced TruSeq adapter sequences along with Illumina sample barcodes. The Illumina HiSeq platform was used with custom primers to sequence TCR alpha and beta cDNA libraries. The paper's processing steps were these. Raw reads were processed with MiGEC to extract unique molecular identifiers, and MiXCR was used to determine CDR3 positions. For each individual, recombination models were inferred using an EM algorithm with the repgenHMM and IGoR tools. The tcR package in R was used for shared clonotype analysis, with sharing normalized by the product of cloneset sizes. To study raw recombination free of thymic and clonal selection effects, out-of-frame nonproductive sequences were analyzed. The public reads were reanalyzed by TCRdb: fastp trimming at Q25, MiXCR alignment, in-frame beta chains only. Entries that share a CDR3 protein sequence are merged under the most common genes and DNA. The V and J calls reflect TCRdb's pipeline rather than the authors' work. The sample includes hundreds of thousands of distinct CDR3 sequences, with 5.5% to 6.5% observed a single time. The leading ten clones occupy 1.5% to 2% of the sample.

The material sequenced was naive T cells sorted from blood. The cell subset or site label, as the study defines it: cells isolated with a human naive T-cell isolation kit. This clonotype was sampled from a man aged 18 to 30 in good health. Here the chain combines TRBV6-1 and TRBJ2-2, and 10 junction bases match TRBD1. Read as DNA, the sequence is TGTGCCAGCATCGACAGGGGGCGAACCGGGGAGCTGTTTTTT. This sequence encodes CASIDRGRTGELFF.